Listed below are T cell receptor beta chains from one sample, sequenced in a study of tumor and adjacent non-tumor tissue in lung cancer. TCRdb reprocessed the multiplex PCR reads via MiXCR and lists one record per CDR3 protein. The table lists 100,000 or so distinct CDR3 sequences, about 62% of them singletons. The sequenced material came from distant non-tumor lung tissue. These receptors came from a man aged 25 to 40 with non-small cell lung cancer. The CDR3 runs from the conserved cysteine through the conserved F or W. The D gene is left open where the match is weak. A clone size is listed for some rows: how often the clone was seen (once, few, many), or a class if it is expanded.

size	V	D	J	CDR3	DNA
once	TRBV5-6	.	TRBJ1-1	CASSRLDRQNNEAFF	TGTGCCAGCTCCCGCCTGGACAGACAGAACAATGAAGCTTTCTTT
many	TRBV24-1	.	TRBJ2-3	CATSDSVTDTQYF	TGTGCCACCAGTGATTCAGTGACAGATACGCAGTATTTT
.	TRBV20-1	TRBD1	TRBJ2-1	CSARTRDRDYNERLF	TGCAGTGCTCGTACCCGGGACAGAGACTACAATGAGCGGTTGTTC
.	TRBV20-1	.	TRBJ1-2	CNAWDNRFGYTF	TGCAATGCTTGGGACAACCGATTCGGTTACACCTTC
once	TRBV4-3	.	TRBJ2-3	CASSQVRGADTQYF	TGCGCCAGCAGTCAAGTCAGGGGGGCAGATACGCAGTATTTT
.	TRBV29-1	.	TRBJ1-1	CSVGRMNTETLF	TGCAGCGTGGGACGGATGAACACTGAAACTTTATTT
many	TRBV11-2	TRBD1	TRBJ2-3	CASSTRQGATDTQYF	TGTGCCAGCAGCACCAGACAGGGGGCGACGGATACGCAGTATTTT
many	TRBV6-2/TRBV6-3	.	TRBJ2-1	CASIGSYNEQFF	TGTGCCAGCATAGGGTCCTACAATGAGCAGTTCTTC
many	TRBV6-6	.	TRBJ2-1	CASSSGTLTYNEQFF	TGTGCCAGCAGTTCCGGGACTCTAACGTACAATGAGCAGTTCTTC
.	TRBV6-1	.	TRBJ1-2	CAGSERTYGYTF	TGTGCCGGCAGTGAAAGGACCTATGGCTACACCTTC
few	TRBV7-9	.	TRBJ2-7	CASSLDRGASYGQYF	TGTGCCAGCAGCCTAGATCGGGGGGCCTCCTACGGGCAGTACTTC
many	TRBV6-1	.	TRBJ1-4	CASSGDPSEKLFF	TGTGCCAGCAGTGGGGACCCTTCGGAAAAACTGTTTTTT
many	TRBV4-2	TRBD2	TRBJ2-3	CASSQDQAGGGDTQYF	TGTGCCAGCAGCCAAGATCAAGCGGGAGGGGGAGATACGCAGTATTTT
few	TRBV24-1	.	TRBJ2-3	CATSDFSDTQYF	TGTGCCACCAGTGATTTCTCAGATACGCAGTATTTT